This TCR beta chain is from a study of T-cell memory formation after mild COVID-19. Notes on the study in general: Contracting clones from day 15 to 85 showed balanced CD4/CD8; later expanders favored CD4+.

This clonotype appeared once. Its antigen is unknown. TCRdb itself ran the 5' RACE reads through MiXCR, one entry per CDR3 protein. Among 500,000 to 650,000 distinct CDR3 sequences, roughly 20% were seen once, and the ten largest hold about 8.4%. CDR3 length: 16 amino acids. V was pared by 6 bases and J by 2 bases, with 12 bases of the junction left unmatched. This receptor was identified in an adult woman who had mild COVID-19 (a few samples of this study predate the infection). Cell type and time point are not known. Specimen: PBMCs or a T cell subset sorted from them (not recorded which). The chain combines TRBV12-3 or TRBV12-4 with TRBJ1-2; 7 bases line up with TRBD1. The CDR3 coding sequence is TGTGCCAGCAGCCTAACCTTGGGACAGACCAACTATGGCTACACCTTC. This codes for CASSLTLGQTNYGYTF.